Each of the 13 T cell receptor beta chains below was sequenced from the same sample in a study of blood T cell repertoires in COVID-19. Sequenced by immunoSEQ multiplex PCR; TCRdb stores in-frame clones only, minus some. The sample carries 300,000 to 400,000 clones, roughly 90% recorded once. Source material: peripheral blood. The receptor set was obtained from a woman aged 55 to 70 with COVID-19, enrolled during active disease.

The chain recombines TRBV5-4 with TRBJ2-7; D is uncertain. This CDR3 is built from 12 residues. V was pared by 4 bases and J by 6 bases, with 11 bases between. The V gene's germline CDR1 is SGHNT and CDR2 YYREEE (reference sequence). The CDR3 loop reads CASSLFTGEQYF. The CDR3 DNA follows: TGTGCCAGCAGCCTATTTACCGGCGAGCAGTACTTC. Using reference TRBV5-4 and TRBJ2-7 for the parts outside the CDR3, the full variable domain is ETGVTQSPTHLIKTRGQQVTLRCSSQSGHNTVSWYQQALGQGPQFIFQYYREEENGRGNFPPRFSGLQFPNYSSELNVNALELDDSALYLCASSLFTGEQYFGPGTRLTVT.

The chain recombines TRBV10-3 with TRBJ1-2; maybe TRBD1 (6 bases). The V gene lost 4 bases and the J gene lost 2 bases, with 8 bases spanning the gap. The CDR3 runs 13 residues. Germline V gene data show CDR1 as ENHRY and CDR2 as SYGVKD. The chain's CDR3 is CAISGTANYGYTF. CDR3 DNA: TGTGCCATCAGTGGGACAGCCAACTATGGCTACACCTTC.

The genes are TRBV6-6 and TRBJ1-5; 8 bases map to TRBD1. V was clipped by 6 bases and J by 7 bases; unmatched bases: 20. The CDR3 has 18 residues. From germline, CDR1 is MNHNY and CDR2 SVGAGI (reference sequence). This chain's CDR3 is CASSRSGQGASSGQPQHF. Written as DNA, the CDR3 is TGTGCCAGCAGCCGATCGGGGCAGGGGGCATCGTCAGGACAGCCCCAGCATTTT.

The chain has TRBV19 and TRBJ1-1; D possibly corresponds to TRBD1 (5 bases). Germline V CDR1 and CDR2: LNHDA, SQIVND (reference sequence). This CDR3 comprises 16 residues. V was cut by 7 bases and J by 1 base, with 19 bases left in between. This CDR3 is CASKWLGGQKNTEAFF. Written as DNA, the CDR3 is TGTGCCAGTAAGTGGTTGGGGGGTCAGAAGAACACTGAAGCTTTCTTT.

The chain combines TRBV27 with TRBJ2-7; no firm D call. The CDR3 covers 15 residues. Germline CDR1 reads MNHEY; CDR2 reads SMNVEV (reference sequence). Trimming pared 2 bases from V and 2 bases from J, leaving 13 bases between. The CDR3 sequence: CASSLTPGVPYEQYF. For the CDR3, the DNA is TGTGCCAGCAGTTTAACCCCTGGAGTACCCTACGAGCAGTACTTC.

This chain joins TRBV12-5 and TRBJ1-5, with 7 bases aligning to TRBD1. CDR1 is LGHNT, CDR2 FRNRAP, per germline. The trim removed 5 bases at V and 2 bases at J, leaving 9 bases unmatched. The CDR3 has 16 residues. Here the CDR3 reads CASGPLYGQGNQPQHF. CDR3 DNA: TGTGCTAGTGGTCCGCTTTACGGACAGGGCAATCAGCCCCAGCATTTT. Using reference TRBV12-5 and TRBJ1-5 for the parts outside the CDR3, the full variable domain is DARVTQTPRHKVTEMGQEVTMRCQPILGHNTVFWYRQTMMQGLELLAYFRNRAPLDDSGMPKDRFSAEMPDATLATLKIQPSEPRDSAVYFCASGPLYGQGNQPQHFGDGTRLSIL.

The CDR3: CASSRGGGVETQYF. The CDR3 bases are TGTGCCAGCAGCCGTGGGGGGGGCGTGGAGACCCAGTACTTC. The genes are TRBV7-2 and TRBJ2-5; weak D call: TRBD2 (7 bases). This CDR3 comprises 14 residues. Per germline, CDR1 SGHTA and CDR2 FQGNSA. V lost 5 bases to trimming and J lost 5 bases, with 15 bases between them.

The chain links TRBV5-6 to TRBJ2-7; tentatively, D is TRBD2 (6 bases). Germline values: CDR1 SGHDT, CDR2 YYEEEE. The CDR3 totals 15 residues. Trimming took off 0 bases at V and 4 bases at J, with 14 bases between the two ends. The CDR3 loop is CASSLAGGREYEQYF. For the CDR3, the DNA is TGTGCCAGCAGCTTGGCCGGGGGAAGGGAGTACGAGCAGTACTTC.

This chain joins TRBV6-5 and TRBJ1-3; D call uncertain. CDR1 is MNHEY and CDR2 is SVGAGI in the germline V gene. V lost 6 bases and J 0 bases, leaving 9 bases between the germline ends. The CDR3 is made up of 14 amino acids. This CDR3 reads CASRRHSSGNTIYF. The CDR3 coding sequence is TGTGCCAGCAGGCGACATAGCTCTGGAAACACCATATATTTT.

The rearrangement joins TRBV18 to TRBJ2-5, with 10 bases aligning to TRBD1. The germline V gene encodes CDR1 KGHSH and CDR2 LQKENI. V was pared by 3 bases and J by 4 bases, with 5 bases of the junction left unmatched. The CDR3 consists of 15 residues. CDR3 sequence: CASSPVTGGAETQYF. The CDR3 region has the DNA TGTGCCAGCTCACCGGTGACAGGGGGCGCAGAGACCCAGTACTTC.

The chain is built from TRBV28 and TRBJ2-6, with 10 bases matching TRBD1. Germline values: CDR1 MDHEN, CDR2 SYDVKM. The CDR3 has 18 amino acids. V shed 5 bases and J 0 bases; nucleotides not matched to a gene: 7. The CDR3 protein is CASSPTTGGSSGANVLTF. For the CDR3, the DNA is TGTGCCAGCAGTCCGACGACAGGGGGCAGCTCTGGGGCCAACGTCCTGACTTTC.

The chain employs TRBV10-1 and TRBJ2-3, with 10 bases matching TRBD1. The V gene's germline CDR1 is WNHNN and CDR2 SYGVQD (reference sequence). V gave up 5 bases and J gave up 4 bases; unmatched junction bases: 9. This CDR3 comprises 16 residues. Here the CDR3 DNA reads TGCGCCAGCAGTACACCGGGACAGGGGATCGCAGATACGCAGTATTTT. It yields the protein CASSTPGQGIADTQYF.

The gene calls are TRBV6-5 and TRBJ1-2; 11 bases agree with TRBD1. Germline CDR1 and CDR2: MNHEY and SVGAGI. This CDR3 is built from 13 residues. J was trimmed by 8 bases and V by 6 bases; bases with no gene match: 5. CDR3 in amino acids: CASRGTGGRGYTF. For the CDR3, the DNA is TGTGCCAGCAGGGGGACAGGGGGGAGAGGCTACACCTTC.